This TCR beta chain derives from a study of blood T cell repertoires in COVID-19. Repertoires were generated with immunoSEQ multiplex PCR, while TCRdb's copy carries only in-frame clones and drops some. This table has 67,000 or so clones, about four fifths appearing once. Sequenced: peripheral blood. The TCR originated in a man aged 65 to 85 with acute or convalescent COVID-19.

CDR3 bases: TGTGCCTGGAGTGTAAGGGGTATCTCTGGAAACACCATATATTTT. Translation gives CAWSVRGISGNTIYF. The chain joins TRBV30 to TRBJ1-3; weak D call: TRBD1 (5 bases). The germline V gene encodes CDR1 GTSNPN and CDR2 SVGIG (reference sequence). The CDR3 is 15 residues long. Trimming took off 0 bases at V and 0 bases at J, with 9 bases between the two ends.